A single sample gave rise to the 5 T cell receptor beta chains below, sequenced in a study of T cell responses to AZD1222 COVID-19 vaccine (TCRdb year 2021). Libraries were constructed by the immunoSEQ multiplex PCR assay. In TCRdb, the immuneACCESS table is reduced to in-frame sequences with V and J assigned. These tables do not hold every clone; where another copy was compared, an unresolved V gene accounts for under half, and the others remain unexplained. The sample table lists just under 90,000 clones, approximately 86% of them with a count of one. In total, the top ten clones hold about a tenth of the sample. Interpreted using the paper, the time point label stands for: baseline before first vaccination. This specimen's treatment or condition label, per the study, means: meningococcal conjugate vaccine given as trial control. The sample consisted of peripheral blood, taken on day 0 of MenACWY control vaccination. These receptors were taken from an adult in good health.

The chain combines TRBV7-2 with TRBJ1-1, with 7 bases aligning to TRBD1. The CDR3 sequence is 11 residues long. Trimming cost V 5 bases and J 10 bases; bases outside gene matches: 4. In germline, CDR1 is SGHTA, CDR2 FQGNSA. CDR3 coding DNA: TGTGCCAGCAGCGAGGGGGCGGTAGCTTTCTTT. It specifies CASSEGAVAFF. Full variable domain (rest looked up from reference TRBV7-2 and TRBJ1-1): GAGVSQSPSNKVTEKGKDVELRCDPISGHTALYWYRQSLGQGLEFLIYFQGNSAPDKSGLPSDRFSAERTGGSVSTLTIQRTQQEDSAVYLCASSEGAVAFFGQGTRLTVV.

The chain combines TRBV28 with TRBJ2-5, with D possibly TRBD2 on 6 matching bases. The CDR3 is made up of 15 amino acids. CDR1 and CDR2 (germline): MDHEN, SYDVKM. The V end lost 5 bases, the J end lost 5 bases, and 18 bases lay between the germline ends. The CDR3, as DNA: TGTGCCAGCAGTCGACCCGGGCCCGGAGGGGAGACCCAGTACTTC. This sequence encodes CASSRPGPGGETQYF.

The V gene is TRBV5-1, the J gene TRBJ2-1, with 12 nucleotides matching TRBD2. J was trimmed by 5 bases and V by 2 bases; bases with no gene match: 5. The CDR3 is made up of 16 amino acids. Looked up from germline, CDR1 is SGHRS and CDR2 is YFSETQ. The CDR3 coding sequence is TGCGCCAGCAGCTTCCTAGCGGGGGGGCCAGACAATGAGCAGTTCTTC. This sequence encodes CASSFLAGGPDNEQFF.

This clone occurred a few times. The chain uses TRBV4-3 and TRBJ2-1; D not resolved. CDR1 and CDR2 (germline): LGHNA, YSLEER. V was cut by 0 bases and J by 10 bases, with 13 bases left in between. The CDR3 runs to 14 residues. This chain's CDR3 is CASSQDSALGEQFF. The CDR3 bases are TGCGCCAGCAGCCAAGATTCGGCCCTAGGGGAGCAGTTCTTC.

The J gene is TRBJ1-4, the V gene TRBV9; D gene ambiguous. The V and J ends lost 3 bases and 0 bases respectively, with 15 bases between them. Germline CDR1 is SGDLS and CDR2 is YYNGEE. CDR3 length: 17 amino acids. CDR3 protein: CASSGTVTFATNEKLFF. CDR3 nucleotides: TGTGCCAGCAGCGGGACCGTCACTTTTGCAACTAATGAAAAACTGTTTTTT.